The rows below give T cell receptor beta chains drawn from one sample of a study of response to subunit inactivated influenza vaccine. In TCRdb, the RT-PCR reads were re-called with MiXCR into one record per CDR3 protein. The sample records hundreds of thousands of distinct CDR3 sequences, roughly 23% being singletons. This sample comprised CD4+ T cells sorted from PBMCs, obtained 4 to 6 days after vaccination. These receptors were collected from a man over 45 who received an inactivated influenza vaccine. Both conserved end residues are part of each CDR3. Size is stated for part of the rows, as once, few or many counts, or as a class when the clone is expanded.

j_call clone_size v_call cdr3_aa
TRBJ2-7 few TRBV4-2 CASSQERGITYEQYF
TRBJ2-1 NA TRBV28 CASPPDGKTVNEQFF
TRBJ2-5 NA TRBV5-1 CASSLGTSGSLEETQYF
TRBJ2-5 NA TRBV6-1 CASSEGVRAETQYF
TRBJ2-7 few TRBV20-1 CSCASDTSSYEQYF
TRBJ2-3 few TRBV4-2 CASSQDSPRTDTQYF
TRBJ2-1 few TRBV20-1 CSAKGQGSQIGEQFF
TRBJ1-6 few TRBV10-3 CAISPGFQNSPLHF
TRBJ2-3 once TRBV18 CASSPTGYTDTQYF
TRBJ2-1 few TRBV27 CASSYRGRLTYNEQFF
TRBJ2-3 few TRBV20-1 CSARSLQLANTDTQYF
TRBJ1-1 NA TRBV20-1 CSRQGVTEAFF
TRBJ2-7 NA TRBV6-2/TRBV6-3 CASTEAGQGSYEQYF
TRBJ1-5 few TRBV5-6 CASSLFGYNQPQHF
TRBJ2-2 NA TRBV6-1 CASSAGQGGPGELFF
TRBJ2-1 many TRBV7-2 CASSPIRGGAEQFF
TRBJ1-3 many TRBV5-1 CASSLSLSGNTIYF
TRBJ1-2 once TRBV6-1 CASRTAQGSYGYTF
TRBJ2-3 NA TRBV5-6 CASSLWSIDTQYF
TRBJ2-2 many TRBV20-1 CSARDYRAANTGELFF
TRBJ2-3 NA TRBV20-1 CCARGLAGVWADTQYF
TRBJ2-2 NA TRBV20-1 CSAKGRGTGELFF
TRBJ1-6 NA TRBV3-1 CASSPVENSPLHF
TRBJ2-2 NA TRBV9 CASTGQGWTGELFF
TRBJ2-7 NA TRBV15 CATSRSADRKLSYEQYF